Sequencing of this TCR beta chain was carried out in a study of T cells in Graves' hyperthyroidism and ophthalmopathy. RNA transcripts gave rise to amplified TCR beta CDR3 regions. RT-PCR in the first round (using the HTBI primer set) targeted the TCR CDR3. TCRdb reanalysed the multiplex PCR reads using MiXCR and keeps one entry per CDR3 protein. The sample comprises hundreds of thousands of distinct CDR3 sequences, about 15% of which are singletons, and more than 4.5% rests with the top ten. Patients aged 18 to 65 had newly diagnosed hyperthyroidism that had lasted under 2 months. In this sample, this clonotype turned up many times. The TCR was taken from a woman in her twenties or thirties with Graves' hyperthyroidism that later progressed to Graves' ophthalmopathy. The sequenced sample consisted of blood.

CDR3 coding DNA: TGTGCCAGCAGCCGGGGACTAGCGGGAGGTGAGCAGTTCTTC. It yields the protein CASSRGLAGGEQFF. This rearrangement joins TRBV3-1 to TRBJ2-1; 15 positions match TRBD2. CDR1 is LGHDT, CDR2 YNNKEL, per germline (reference sequence). This CDR3 has 14 residues. After removal of 4 bases from V and 9 bases from J, the junction contained 1 base not matched to a gene.